This passage covers 29 T cell receptor beta chains from one sample sequenced in a study of blood T cell repertoires in COVID-19. Only in-frame clones appear in the TCRdb table, and some are missing; sequencing was by immunoSEQ multiplex PCR. The data contain roughly 500,000 clones, 80% to 90% of them singletons. The sample consisted of peripheral blood. All receptors come from a human donor in a cohort sampled during active COVID-19.

This chain uses TRBV7-3 with TRBJ2-6; D may be TRBD1 (6 bases). V dropped 3 bases and J dropped 1 base, with 13 bases sitting between them. Looked up from germline, CDR1 is SGHTA and CDR2 is FQGTGA. The CDR3 spans 17 residues. In DNA, the CDR3 is TGTGCCAGCAGCTTGATATCTAGGGGGTCTGGGGCCAACGTCCTGACTTTC. Protein sequence: CASSLISRGSGANVLTF.

The V call is TRBV15, the J call TRBJ1-4; 7 bases fit TRBD1. This CDR3 comprises 16 residues. The V gene's germline CDR1 is LNHNV and CDR2 YYDKDF (reference sequence). V lost 3 bases to trimming and J lost 5 bases; unmatched junction nucleotides: 9. CDR3 nucleotide sequence: TGTGCCACCAGCAGGGATCCGGGACAGTCGAATGAAAAACTGTTTTTT. Translation: CATSRDPGQSNEKLFF.

This sequence joins TRBV7-9 and TRBJ1-2; weak D call: TRBD1 (5 bases). Trimming pared 5 bases from V and 6 bases from J, leaving 16 bases between. Germline-derived CDR1 and CDR2 are SEHNR and FQNEAQ (reference sequence). CDR3 length: 14 amino acids. CDR3 sequence reads: CASSPQGGVNGYTF. The CDR3, as DNA: TGTGCCAGCAGCCCCCAGGGCGGGGTGAATGGCTACACCTTC.

This chain's CDR3 is CAISDSTHNEQFF. DNA for the CDR3: TGTGCCATCAGTGACTCGACTCATAATGAGCAGTTCTTC. This chain links TRBV10-3 with TRBJ2-1; D is ambiguous. The germline V gene encodes CDR1 ENHRY and CDR2 SYGVKD. The length of the CDR3 is 13 residues. Deletions cut 3 bases from V and 7 bases from J, with 10 bases between.

V gene TRBV28 combines with J gene TRBJ1-2; D not certain. The V gene lost 3 bases and the J gene lost 6 bases, with 14 bases spanning the gap. The germline V gene has CDR1 MDHEN and CDR2 SYDVKM. The CDR3 length is 14 residues. As DNA, the CDR3 is TGTGCCAGCAGTTTGAGGGAGACATTGAATGGCTACACCTTC. Amino acids: CASSLRETLNGYTF.

The V call is TRBV28, the J call TRBJ2-7; 7 bases are a match to TRBD2. Trimming at V came to 5 bases and at J to 5 bases, leaving 18 bases not matched to a gene. Germline V gene data show CDR1 as MDHEN and CDR2 as SYDVKM. The CDR3 extends over 17 amino acids. CDR3 coding DNA: TGTGCCAGCAGTCCCGCGGGGAGGACTAGTTTACTAGACGAGCAGTACTTC. Its protein is CASSPAGRTSLLDEQYF.

The V gene is TRBV7-2, the J gene TRBJ1-1; D is undetermined. Per the germline V gene, CDR1 is SGHTA and CDR2 is FQGNSA. CDR3 length: 14 amino acids. Trimming took 2 bases from V and 0 from J, leaving 7 bases between them. CDR3 in DNA: TGTGCCAGCAGCTTAAGCGAGCTGAACACTGAAGCTTTCTTT. Protein product: CASSLSELNTEAFF. Full variable domain (rest looked up from reference TRBV7-2 and TRBJ1-1): GAGVSQSPSNKVTEKGKDVELRCDPISGHTALYWYRQSLGQGLEFLIYFQGNSAPDKSGLPSDRFSAERTGGSVSTLTIQRTQQEDSAVYLCASSLSELNTEAFFGQGTRLTVV.

The chain joins TRBV7-2 to TRBJ2-7, with no clear D. Germline V CDR1 and CDR2: SGHTA, FQGNSA. CDR3 size: 11 residues. Trimming stripped 2 bases from V and 6 bases from J, with 5 bases between. CDR3: CASSLSREQYF. As DNA, the CDR3 is TGTGCCAGCAGCTTATCCCGCGAGCAGTACTTC.

The chain links TRBV12-3 or TRBV12-4 to TRBJ1-1; D gene ambiguous. V dropped 5 bases and J dropped 1 base, with 8 bases sitting between them. The length of the CDR3 is 13 residues. The CDR3 loop is CASSQLGNTEAFF. The CDR3, as DNA: TGTGCCAGCAGTCAACTTGGGAACACTGAAGCTTTCTTT.

This clone was counted a few times. V is TRBV7-2 and J is TRBJ1-1; no clear D. The CDR3 sequence is 14 residues long. V was pared by 1 base and J by 1 base, with 7 bases between. Germline V gives CDR1 SGHTA, CDR2 FQGNSA. Here the CDR3 reads CASSLGPANTEAFF. The DNA for the CDR3 is TGTGCCAGCAGCTTAGGGCCCGCGAACACTGAAGCTTTCTTT. The complete variable domain, with remaining parts taken from reference TRBV7-2 and TRBJ1-1, reads GAGVSQSPSNKVTEKGKDVELRCDPISGHTALYWYRQSLGQGLEFLIYFQGNSAPDKSGLPSDRFSAERTGGSVSTLTIQRTQQEDSAVYLCASSLGPANTEAFFGQGTRLTVV.

The CDR3 coding sequence is TGCGCCAGCAGTGGGGACAGAGCCAATGAGCAGTTCTTC. It translates to CASSGDRANEQFF. The gene calls are TRBV5-1 and TRBJ2-1; 7 nucleotides align to TRBD1. J lost 6 bases, V lost 5 bases, and 5 bases had no gene match. CDR3 length: 13 residues. The germline CDR1 and CDR2 sequences are SGHRS and YFSETQ. The full variable domain, in which reference TRBV5-1 and TRBJ2-1 provide the parts outside the CDR3, is KAGVTQTPRYLIKTRGQQVTLSCSPISGHRSVSWYQQTPGQGLQFLFEYFSETQRNKGNFPGRFSGRQFSNSRSEMNVSTLELGDSALYLCASSGDRANEQFFGPGTRLTVL.

J is TRBJ2-3 and V is TRBV4-2; 7 bases align to TRBD1. The J segment lost 0 bases and the V segment lost 1 base, leaving 4 bases of the junction unmatched. Looked up from germline, CDR1 is LGHNA and CDR2 is YNFKEQ. This CDR3 region has 16 residues. The CDR3 spells CASSQGGTASTDTQYF. CDR3 sequence (DNA): TGTGCCAGCAGCCAAGGGGGGACAGCTAGCACAGATACGCAGTATTTT.

This clone was detected only a few times. V usage is TRBV7-9 and J usage is TRBJ2-7, with 7 bases identical to TRBD1. Germline CDR1 reads SEHNR; CDR2 reads FQNEAQ (reference sequence). Losses at the gene ends were 6 bases for V and 5 bases for J; bases not matched to a gene: 10. The length of the CDR3 is 14 residues. CDR3 nucleotides: TGTGCCAGCAGAGGCCCGACAGGGATCCACGAGCAGTACTTC. Encoded protein: CASRGPTGIHEQYF.

This chain uses TRBV4-1 with TRBJ2-3; 9 bases align to TRBD1. V lost 6 bases, J lost 6 bases, and 10 bases stayed unmatched. The CDR3 contains 15 residues. In germline, CDR1 is MGHRA, CDR2 YSYEKL. The CDR3 region has the DNA TGCGCCAGCAGGCACCGGGACAGGGTGGAGGATACGCAGTATTTT. As protein: CASRHRDRVEDTQYF.

The V gene is TRBV29-1, the J gene TRBJ1-1; perhaps TRBD1 as D (6 bases). The V gene lost 6 bases and the J gene lost 2 bases, with 10 bases spanning the gap. The CDR3 consists of 12 residues. Germline CDR1 and CDR2: SQVTM and ANQGSEA. The CDR3 DNA reads TGCAGCGTCCTACAGGGTAACACTGAAGCTTTCTTT. It specifies CSVLQGNTEAFF.

The chain is built from TRBV3-1 (or the pseudogene TRBV3-2) and TRBJ2-5; possible D gene TRBD2, 5 bases. The CDR3 is 16 residues long. Germline values: CDR1 LGHDT, CDR2 YNNKEL (reference sequence). V lost 4 bases, J lost 1 base, and 16 bases lay in between. The CDR3 here is CASSLPRAGSQETQYF. The CDR3 coding sequence is TGTGCCAGCAGCCTCCCGAGGGCCGGGTCCCAAGAGACCCAGTACTTC.

This clone is a singleton in its sample. This rearrangement joins TRBV30 to TRBJ1-1; a weak D match, TRBD1 (5 bases). Trimming took off 0 bases at V and 6 bases at J, with 5 bases between the two ends. CDR1 and CDR2 (germline): GTSNPN, SVGIG (reference sequence). This CDR3 has 11 residues. The CDR3 is CAWSVRAEAFF. CDR3 bases: TGTGCCTGGAGTGTCAGGGCTGAAGCTTTCTTT.

The chain couples TRBV5-1 to TRBJ1-3, with 8 bases aligning to TRBD1. J lost 2 bases, V lost 7 bases, and 2 bases had no gene match. The CDR3 is made up of 13 amino acids. Germline-derived CDR1 and CDR2 are SGHRS and YFSETQ. The CDR3 reads CASRDRPGNTIYF. The CDR3 DNA reads TGCGCCAGCCGGGACAGGCCTGGAAACACCATATATTTT.

This chain's CDR3 is CASTPRSSYNEQFF. CDR3 DNA sequence: TGTGCCAGCACCCCTAGGAGCTCCTACAATGAGCAGTTCTTC. The chain recombines TRBV6-6 with TRBJ2-1; D remains unclear. Per the germline V gene, CDR1 is MNHNY and CDR2 is SVGAGI (reference sequence). Trimming stripped 7 bases from V and 0 bases from J, with 10 bases between. The CDR3 runs to 14 residues.

This clone was counted a single time. V is TRBV7-9 and J is TRBJ2-7; D not certain. In germline, CDR1 is SEHNR, CDR2 FQNEAQ (reference sequence). CDR3 length: 15 amino acids. Trimming pared 0 bases from V and 3 bases from J, leaving 12 bases between. CDR3 sequence (DNA): TGTGCCAGCAGCTTAGCCGGTGTCACCGTCTACGAGCAGTACTTC. Translation gives CASSLAGVTVYEQYF.

This chain links TRBV7-9 with TRBJ2-2; possible D gene TRBD1, 6 bases. This CDR3 comprises 16 residues. Germline V CDR1 and CDR2: SEHNR, FQNEAQ (reference sequence). V lost 6 bases to trimming and J lost 7 bases, with 21 bases between them. This CDR3 reads CASSTVTGTPYGELFF. The CDR3 DNA reads as TGTGCCAGCAGTACCGTAACCGGGACACCCTACGGGGAGCTGTTTTTT.

The V gene is TRBV30, the J gene TRBJ1-1, with TRBD1 matching 7 bases. The CDR3 totals 13 residues. The germline V gene encodes CDR1 GTSNPN and CDR2 SVGIG (reference sequence). The V segment lost 3 bases and the J segment 4 bases; nucleotides outside the gene matches: 5. The chain's CDR3 is CAWRGQMTTEAFF. The CDR3 nucleotides read TGTGCCTGGAGGGGACAGATGACCACTGAAGCTTTCTTT.

This sequence joins TRBV9 and TRBJ1-2; TRBD1 matches 7 bases. V was pared by 1 base and J by 4 bases, with 10 bases of the junction left unmatched. CDR3 length equals 16 residues. CDR1 is SGDLS and CDR2 is YYNGEE in the germline V gene. The CDR3 region is CASSVYSGTARYGYTF. The CDR3, as DNA: TGTGCCAGCAGCGTATACTCCGGGACAGCTCGCTATGGCTACACCTTC.

The chain uses TRBV7-8 and TRBJ2-2, with 7 bases fitting TRBD2. The CDR3 has 16 amino acids. Germline V gives CDR1 SGHVS, CDR2 FQNEAQ. With 3 bases clipped from V and 4 bases from J, the junction kept 8 bases outside the gene matches. CDR3 coding DNA: TGTGCCAGCAGCTTCGGGGAGGGGTCGAGCACCGGGGAGCTGTTTTTT. Translation gives CASSFGEGSSTGELFF.

In DNA form, the CDR3 reads TGTGCCATCAGTGAGGAGCTCACAGGGGATTCACCCCTCCACTTT. The encoded protein is CAISEELTGDSPLHF. This chain connects TRBV10-3 to TRBJ1-6; 7 nucleotides line up with TRBD1. V gave up 2 bases and J gave up 8 bases; unmatched junction bases: 6. This CDR3 is 15 amino acids long. CDR1 and CDR2 (germline): ENHRY, SYGVKD.

This clone was observed a single time. V gene TRBV10-3 combines with J gene TRBJ1-3; 9 bases match TRBD1. The CDR3 consists of 20 residues. Trimming cost V 0 bases and J 0 bases; bases outside gene matches: 12. Germline CDR1 and CDR2: ENHRY and SYGVKD. The DNA for the CDR3 is TGTGCCATCAGTGAGTCGTGGGGGACAGGGAGAGGACTCTCTGGAAACACCATATATTTT. Residues: CAISESWGTGRGLSGNTIYF.

CDR3 in amino acids: CASSQPNRGTQPQHF. CDR3 nucleotides: TGTGCCAGCTCTCAACCAAACAGGGGGACCCAGCCCCAGCATTTT. The V and J genes are TRBV18 and TRBJ1-5; 8 nucleotides match TRBD1. The germline gives CDR1 KGHSH, CDR2 LQKENI. CDR3 length: 15 amino acids. The trim removed 6 bases at V and 7 bases at J, leaving 11 bases unmatched. The complete variable domain, with remaining parts taken from reference TRBV18 and TRBJ1-5, reads NAGVMQNPRHLVRRRGQEARLRCSPMKGHSHVYWYRQLPEEGLKFMVYLQKENIIDESGMPKERFSAEFPKEGPSILRIQQVVRGDSAAYFCASSQPNRGTQPQHFGDGTRLSIL.

The rearrangement links TRBV7-8 to TRBJ2-7, with 8 bases identical to TRBD2. The CDR3 runs 13 residues. CDR1 and CDR2 from the germline V gene are SGHVS and FQNEAQ. Trimming took 5 bases from V and 10 from J; bases not matched to a gene: 10. In nucleotides, the CDR3 is TGTGCCAGCAGCCCAGGGACTAGGGGGTCCCAGTACTTC. Amino acid sequence: CASSPGTRGSQYF.

This chain uses TRBV3-1 (or the pseudogene TRBV3-2) with TRBJ2-7, with 7 bases fitting TRBD1. After removal of 5 bases from V and 2 bases from J, the junction contained 9 bases not matched to a gene. CDR3 length: 15 amino acids. Germline V gene lookup returns CDR1 LGHDT and CDR2 YNNKEL (reference sequence). The CDR3 DNA reads as TGTGCCAGCAGCGCTCCCGGGACAGACCCCTACGAGCAGTACTTC. The encoded protein is CASSAPGTDPYEQYF.